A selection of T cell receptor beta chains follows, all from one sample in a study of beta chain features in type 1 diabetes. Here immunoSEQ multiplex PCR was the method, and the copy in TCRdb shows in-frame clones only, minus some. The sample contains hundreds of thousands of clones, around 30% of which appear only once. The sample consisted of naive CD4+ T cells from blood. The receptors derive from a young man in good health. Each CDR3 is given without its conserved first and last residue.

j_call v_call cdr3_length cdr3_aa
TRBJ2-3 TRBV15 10 ATSRLRLSQY
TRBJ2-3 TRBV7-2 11 ASSPDPTSGQY
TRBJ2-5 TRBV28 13 ASSPGPGQQETQY
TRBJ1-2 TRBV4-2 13 ASSSRAFPNYGYT
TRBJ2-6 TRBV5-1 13 ASSFTVAGANVLT
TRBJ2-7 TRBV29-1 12 SVGLLAGVGEQY
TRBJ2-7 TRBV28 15 ASSSPAGRHTPYEQY
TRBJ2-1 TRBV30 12 AWSAGIMGNEQF
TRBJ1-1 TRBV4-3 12 ASSQDIGVAEAF
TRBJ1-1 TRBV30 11 AWSVTLNTEAF
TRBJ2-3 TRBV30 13 AWKIRAGGADTQY
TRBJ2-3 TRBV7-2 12 ASSLGLAVDTQY
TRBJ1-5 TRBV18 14 ASSPGLVGATEPQH
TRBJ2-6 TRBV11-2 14 ASSSVRVGGANVLT
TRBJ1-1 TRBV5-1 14 ASSLDPGPNLPEAF
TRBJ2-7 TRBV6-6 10 ASSTGPSEQY
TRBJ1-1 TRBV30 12 AWSRGTASTEAF
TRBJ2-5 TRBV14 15 ASSQRVLAGGRETQY